This record looks at one T cell receptor (beta chain) sequence and its context. Its target is unknown. The entry originates in a study of cytomegalovirus exposure and HLA in healthy donors. Overall study findings and caveats: In a later analysis, HLA-associated TCR beta chains were more clonally expanded than equally common others.

Trimming cost V 6 bases and J 1 base, with 9 bases left between them. This CDR3 spans 13 amino acids. The V gene's germline CDR1 is WNHNN and CDR2 SYGVQD (reference sequence). Primers: 60 Vbeta forward and 13 Jbeta reverse. Only in-frame clones appear in the TCRdb table, and some are missing; sequencing was by immunoSEQ multiplex PCR. The data hold about 160,000 clones, with about four fifths observed a single time. The receptor's source is a girl between 10 and 17 years old in good health and CMV-seropositive. Specimen: PBMCs. The chain joins TRBV10-1 to TRBJ1-1; possible D gene TRBD1, 6 bases. In nucleotides, the CDR3 is TGCGCCAGCAGGGCGACAGGGAACACTGAAGCTTTCTTT. Protein sequence: CASRATGNTEAFF.